These 32 T cell receptor beta chains share one sample of origin, sequenced in a study of shared clonotypes between healthy human individuals. Terminally differentiated effector memory CD45RA+ cells were left out of the naive CD8 fraction, which was CD45RO-negative and positively selected for CCR7. Measured with immunoSEQ multiplex PCR; TCRdb has only the in-frame clones, and not every one. The data hold about 2.1 million clones, with roughly 95% observed a single time. The specimen sequenced was naive CD8+ T cells from PBMCs. The receptors were gathered from a man aged 18 to 29 in good health. Some clones in this sample may be carry-over from other donors' samples.

The CDR3 nucleotides read TGTGCCAGCAGTTACTCGATGGGGAGGAGAACCGGGGAGCTGTTTTTT. This codes for CASSYSMGRRTGELFF. J is TRBJ2-2 and V is TRBV6-5; TRBD2 is a possible D gene (6 bases). CDR1 is MNHEY and CDR2 is SVGAGI in the germline V gene. The CDR3 spans 16 residues. The V and J ends lost 0 bases and 5 bases respectively, with 13 bases between them.

In the case of this clone: Other DNA sequences in this specimen translate into the identical CDR3. The chain links TRBV30 to TRBJ1-5, with D hard to call. Germline V gives CDR1 GTSNPN, CDR2 SVGIG (reference sequence). CDR3 length: 14 residues. V lost 0 bases, J lost 2 bases, and 8 bases lay in between. The CDR3 spells CAWSVGTGNQPQHF. CDR3 sequence (DNA): TGTGCCTGGAGTGTGGGAACAGGCAATCAGCCCCAGCATTTT.

For the CDR3, the DNA is TGCAGCGCTCCCGCGGCGTCGCGAACGAACACTGAAGCTTTCTTT. Translation: CSAPAASRTNTEAFF. V gene TRBV29-1 combines with J gene TRBJ1-1; no definite D call. V was clipped by 7 bases and J by 1 base, with 19 bases between them. Per germline, CDR1 SQVTM and CDR2 ANQGSEA. The CDR3 is 15 residues long.

Here the CDR3 DNA reads TGTGCCAGTAGTACGTGGGACTCCTCCTACGAGCAGTACTTC. It is translated as CASSTWDSSYEQYF. The chain links TRBV19 to TRBJ2-7, with D possibly matching TRBD2 (6 bases). The CDR3 extends over 14 amino acids. V was trimmed by 4 bases and J by 0 bases, leaving 10 bases between them. In germline, CDR1 is LNHDA, CDR2 SQIVND (reference sequence).

V usage is TRBV9 and J usage is TRBJ2-1; 8 positions match TRBD2. Trimming took 2 bases from V and 7 from J; bases not matched to a gene: 8. Germline CDR1 SGDLS, CDR2 YYNGEE. The CDR3 covers 15 residues. CDR3 in DNA: TGTGCCAGCAGCGTGGGCGGGAGGACGGGTAATGAGCAGTTCTTC. Encoded protein: CASSVGGRTGNEQFF.

V usage is TRBV9 and J usage is TRBJ1-4, with TRBD1 identical over 7 bases. With 4 bases clipped from V and 6 bases from J, the junction kept 6 bases outside the gene matches. Per the germline V gene, CDR1 is SGDLS and CDR2 is YYNGEE. This CDR3 comprises 14 residues. CDR3 sequence reads: CASSFDRADEKLFF. The CDR3, as DNA: TGTGCCAGCAGCTTCGACAGGGCGGATGAAAAACTGTTTTTT.

The chain combines TRBV6-4 with TRBJ2-2; possibly TRBD1 for D (6 bases). The CDR3 is 12 amino acids. V was cut by 6 bases and J by 7 bases, with 9 bases left in between. Germline CDR1 reads MRHNA; CDR2 reads SNTAGT. The CDR3 here is CASRGADGELFF. DNA of the CDR3: TGTGCCAGCAGGGGGGCCGACGGGGAGCTGTTTTTT.

Remarks on this clone: With a much larger clone just one base away, this may be a read error. This chain joins TRBV29-1 and TRBJ2-3; D perhaps matches TRBD2 (6 bases). Germline V gene data show CDR1 as SQVTM and CDR2 as ANQGSEA. The V end was cut by 7 bases, the J end by 1 base, with 15 bases between. This CDR3 spans 14 amino acids. CDR3 coding DNA: TGCAGCGCCCAGCTAGCGCCATGCACAGATACGCAGTATTTT. Amino acids: CSAQLAPCTDTQYF.

The genes are TRBV7-9 and TRBJ1-3; D gene uncertain. This CDR3 is 14 amino acids long. Trimming stripped 5 bases from V and 2 bases from J, with 10 bases between. Germline CDR1 SEHNR, CDR2 FQNEAQ (reference sequence). The CDR3 nucleotides are TGTGCCAGCAGCCCCACCCCCCCTGGAAACACCATATATTTT. Amino acids: CASSPTPPGNTIYF.

The rearrangement joins TRBV4-1 to TRBJ2-7, with D maybe TRBD1 (6 bases). V was cut by 4 bases and J by 3 bases, with 10 bases left in between. The CDR3 has 13 amino acids. In germline, CDR1 is MGHRA, CDR2 YSYEKL. CDR3 DNA: TGCGCCAGCAGCCGGACAGTAGACTACGAGCAGTACTTC. It translates to CASSRTVDYEQYF.

V is TRBV7-2 and J is TRBJ2-7, with D unclear. The CDR3 consists of 13 residues. V was trimmed by 6 bases and J by 0 bases, leaving 9 bases between them. The germline V gene has CDR1 SGHTA and CDR2 FQGNSA. The CDR3 DNA reads as TGTGCCAGCAGGGGCAAGAGCTCCTACGAGCAGTACTTC. Translation: CASRGKSSYEQYF.

The CDR3 sequence is CASSSPPRTGTYEQYF. CDR3 DNA: TGTGCCAGCAGTTCCCCGCCAAGGACAGGGACCTACGAGCAGTACTTC. The chain has TRBV28 and TRBJ2-7; 8 nucleotides line up with TRBD1. Germline trimming cut 4 bases from V and 2 bases from J; bases unmatched to any gene: 10. Germline lookup yields CDR1 MDHEN and CDR2 SYDVKM. This CDR3 contains 16 residues. Drawing the rest from reference TRBV28 and TRBJ2-7, the complete variable domain is DVKVTQSSRYLVKRTGEKVFLECVQDMDHENMFWYRQDPGLGLRLIYFSYDVKMKEKGDIPEGYSVSREKKERFSLILESASTNQTSMYLCASSSPPRTGTYEQYFGPGTRLTVT.

The V and J genes are TRBV9 and TRBJ1-4; D perhaps matches TRBD1 (5 bases). Germline V gene data show CDR1 as SGDLS and CDR2 as YYNGEE. V lost 0 bases, J lost 3 bases, and 12 bases lay in between. The CDR3 covers 16 residues. This CDR3 reads CASSVGDWGANEKLFF. CDR3 bases: TGTGCCAGCAGCGTAGGGGACTGGGGTGCTAATGAAAAACTGTTTTTT.

The chain recombines TRBV9 with TRBJ1-2, with D perhaps TRBD1 (5 bases). This CDR3 has 15 amino acids. V lost 4 bases and J 4 bases, leaving 17 bases between the germline ends. Germline V gene sequence: CDR1 SGDLS, CDR2 YYNGEE. This chain's CDR3 is CASSPTGQAGYGYTF. DNA for the CDR3: TGTGCCAGCAGCCCAACGGGGCAGGCCGGCTATGGCTACACCTTC.

This chain connects TRBV9 to TRBJ2-7, with D tentatively TRBD2 (6 bases). V dropped 3 bases and J dropped 0 bases, with 13 bases sitting between them. Germline V gene sequence: CDR1 SGDLS, CDR2 YYNGEE. This CDR3 comprises 15 residues. CDR3 DNA sequence: TGTGCCAGCAGCGGCGGCGGGACGAGCTCCTACGAGCAGTACTTC. Protein product: CASSGGGTSSYEQYF.

J is TRBJ1-3 and V is TRBV7-9; D is uncertain. The V and J ends lost 5 bases and 8 bases respectively, with 16 bases between them. There are 14 residues in the CDR3. Germline CDR1 and CDR2: SEHNR and FQNEAQ (reference sequence). This chain's CDR3 is CASSKTSQPYTIYF. CDR3 in DNA: TGTGCCAGCAGCAAGACCTCTCAGCCATACACCATATATTTT.

This sequence joins TRBV6-1 and TRBJ2-2, with 9 bases fitting TRBD1. The J segment lost 3 bases and the V segment lost 3 bases, leaving 11 bases of the junction unmatched. The CDR3 is 18 amino acids. Germline lookup yields CDR1 MNHNS and CDR2 SASEGT. This CDR3 reads CASSEGLPGQGYTGELFF. In nucleotides, the CDR3 is TGTGCCAGCAGTGAGGGCCTTCCGGGACAGGGTTACACCGGGGAGCTGTTTTTT.

V and J are TRBV5-1 and TRBJ2-1, with D possibly TRBD1 on 6 matching bases. The V gene's germline CDR1 is SGHRS and CDR2 YFSETQ. V shed 4 bases and J shed 4 bases, with 9 bases lying between them. The CDR3 length is 13 residues. The CDR3 reads CASSGGQYNEQFF. In DNA, the CDR3 is TGCGCCAGCAGCGGTGGACAGTACAATGAGCAGTTCTTC.

The rearrangement joins TRBV27 to TRBJ1-1; the D gene is possibly TRBD1 (5 bases). The CDR3 length is 14 residues. V was cut by 8 bases and J by 0 bases, with 13 bases left in between. CDR1 and CDR2 from the germline V gene are MNHEY and SMNVEV (reference sequence). CDR3 sequence: CASLGGSMNTEAFF. DNA of the CDR3: TGTGCCAGCCTTGGGGGGTCCATGAACACTGAAGCTTTCTTT.

The chain employs TRBV7-9 and TRBJ2-1; D may be TRBD2 (6 bases). The CDR3 length is 15 residues. Germline V gene sequence: CDR1 SEHNR, CDR2 FQNEAQ (reference sequence). V was cut by 4 bases and J by 7 bases, with 17 bases left in between. CDR3 residues: CASSSAGTAHNEQFF. DNA for the CDR3: TGTGCCAGCAGCTCCGCCGGGACTGCGCATAATGAGCAGTTCTTC.

This chain connects TRBV6-1 to TRBJ2-1, with TRBD2 identical over 9 bases. Germline trimming cut 0 bases from V and 12 bases from J; bases unmatched to any gene: 12. CDR3 size: 16 residues. Germline V gene data show CDR1 as MNHNS and CDR2 as SASEGT. CDR3 loop: CASSEALGLAVKGQFF. The CDR3, as DNA: TGTGCCAGCAGTGAAGCCTTGGGACTAGCAGTTAAGGGGCAGTTCTTC.

The chain is built from TRBV19 and TRBJ1-1; maybe TRBD1 (6 bases). Germline CDR1 reads LNHDA; CDR2 reads SQIVND (reference sequence). Trimming cost V 2 bases and J 3 bases, with 25 bases left between them. The CDR3 covers 19 residues. The CDR3 nucleotides read TGTGCCAGTAGTATATACCCCCTCCTAGGTTTGGCAGGGGACACTGAAGCTTTCTTT. It encodes CASSIYPLLGLAGDTEAFF.

The rearrangement links TRBV5-4 to TRBJ2-3, with TRBD1 matching 7 bases. CDR1 is SGHNT, CDR2 YYREEE, per germline (reference sequence). Trimming took 2 bases from V and 2 from J; bases not matched to a gene: 8. CDR3 length equals 16 residues. For the CDR3, the DNA is TGTGCCAGCAGCTTCCACCGGGACAGATCCACAGATACGCAGTATTTT. It encodes CASSFHRDRSTDTQYF.

This clone showed up just once. The chain is built from TRBV5-3 and TRBJ1-3, with D hard to call. TRBV5-3 carries the ORF label, with uncertain function. The germline V and J ends were trimmed by 5 bases and 2 bases, with 2 bases remaining between them. This CDR3 has 11 amino acids. CDR3: CARRAGNTIYF. In DNA, the CDR3 is TGTGCCAGAAGGGCTGGAAACACCATATATTTT.

This chain connects TRBV28 to TRBJ2-7, with 7 bases that match TRBD1. Trimming took 1 base from V and 2 from J; bases not matched to a gene: 8. The CDR3 runs to 16 residues. The germline V gene has CDR1 MDHEN and CDR2 SYDVKM. CDR3 region: CASSLFGTVTTYEQYF. CDR3 nucleotide sequence: TGTGCCAGCAGTTTATTTGGGACAGTAACGACCTACGAGCAGTACTTC.

The chain links TRBV7-9 to TRBJ1-1; D remains ambiguous. Germline CDR1 is SEHNR and CDR2 is FQNEAQ (reference sequence). CDR3 length: 12 amino acids. The V end was cut by 11 bases, the J end by 0 bases, with 10 bases between. CDR3 residues: CAPRGLNTEAFF. The CDR3 nucleotides are TGTGCCCCCCGTGGGTTGAACACTGAAGCTTTCTTT.

The rearrangement links TRBV6-1 to TRBJ1-1; 9 bases agree with TRBD1. V was pared by 3 bases and J by 0 bases, with 5 bases of the junction left unmatched. CDR1 MNHNS and CDR2 SASEGT come from the germline V gene. This CDR3 contains 16 residues. CDR3 in amino acids: CASSETGGYLNTEAFF. The CDR3 DNA sequence: TGTGCCAGCAGTGAGACAGGGGGATATTTGAACACTGAAGCTTTCTTT.

The V call is TRBV7-6, the J call TRBJ2-7; TRBD2 matches 8 bases. CDR3 size: 15 residues. Germline V gives CDR1 SGHVS, CDR2 FNYEAQ. The trim removed 3 bases at V and 2 bases at J, leaving 6 bases unmatched. The chain's CDR3 is CASSLGPGGTYEQYF. In DNA form, the CDR3 reads TGTGCCAGCAGCTTGGGACCGGGAGGGACCTACGAGCAGTACTTC.

In this sample, this clone turned up once. The gene calls are TRBV28 and TRBJ1-5; 8 nucleotides line up with TRBD1. The CDR3 contains 15 residues. V lost 5 bases and J lost 6; bases outside the gene matches: 9. The germline CDR1 and CDR2 sequences are MDHEN and SYDVKM. As DNA, the CDR3 is TGTGCCAGCAGTGTTCCGGGACAGGTAGTTCAGCCCCAGCATTTT. This codes for CASSVPGQVVQPQHF.

The V gene is TRBV7-2, the J gene TRBJ2-3; D remains unclear. Germline values: CDR1 SGHTA, CDR2 FQGNSA. The CDR3 sequence is 13 residues long. The V and J ends lost 1 base and 4 bases respectively, with 6 bases between them. As DNA, the CDR3 is TGTGCCAGCAGCTTAGTGGGGTCAGATACGCAGTATTTT. Translation: CASSLVGSDTQYF.

V usage is TRBV28 and J usage is TRBJ1-1; D gene uncertain. Germline loops: CDR1 MDHEN, CDR2 SYDVKM. The V and J ends lost 8 bases and 5 bases respectively, with 15 bases between them. CDR3 length equals 13 residues. Here the CDR3 reads CASLPRGGTEAFF. CDR3 nucleotides: TGTGCCAGCTTGCCCCGGGGAGGTACTGAAGCTTTCTTT.

On this clone: The sample contains more than one DNA sequence encoding this CDR3. The V gene is TRBV6-6, the J gene TRBJ2-7, with 11 bases that match TRBD2. The junction had 3 bases not matched to a gene; V was cut back by 6 bases and J by 2 bases. The CDR3 is 14 amino acids. Germline V gene lookup returns CDR1 MNHNY and CDR2 SVGAGI (reference sequence). CDR3 sequence (DNA): TGTGCCAGCAGCCTGGGACTAGCGGCCTACGAGCAGTACTTC. Translation: CASSLGLAAYEQYF.